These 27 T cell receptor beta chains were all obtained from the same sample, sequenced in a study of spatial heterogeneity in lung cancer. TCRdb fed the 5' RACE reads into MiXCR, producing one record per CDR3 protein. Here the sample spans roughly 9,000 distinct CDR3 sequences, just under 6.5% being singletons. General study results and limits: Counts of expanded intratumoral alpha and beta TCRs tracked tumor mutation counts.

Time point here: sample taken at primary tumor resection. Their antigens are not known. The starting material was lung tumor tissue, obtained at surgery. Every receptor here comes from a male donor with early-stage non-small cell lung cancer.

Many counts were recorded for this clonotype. CDR3 protein: CAIGTSGNNEQFF. DNA for the CDR3: TGTGCCATCGGAACTAGCGGAAACAATGAGCAGTTCTTC. The genes are TRBV10-3 and TRBJ2-1, with 8 bases matching TRBD2. J lost 5 bases, V lost 8 bases, and 5 bases had no gene match. The germline CDR1 and CDR2 sequences are ENHRY and SYGVKD. This CDR3 comprises 13 residues.

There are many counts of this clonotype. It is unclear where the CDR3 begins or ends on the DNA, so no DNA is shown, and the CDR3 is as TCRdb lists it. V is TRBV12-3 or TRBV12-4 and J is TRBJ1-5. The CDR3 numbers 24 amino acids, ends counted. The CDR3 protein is CASSFDSAVYFCASSFTENQPQHF.

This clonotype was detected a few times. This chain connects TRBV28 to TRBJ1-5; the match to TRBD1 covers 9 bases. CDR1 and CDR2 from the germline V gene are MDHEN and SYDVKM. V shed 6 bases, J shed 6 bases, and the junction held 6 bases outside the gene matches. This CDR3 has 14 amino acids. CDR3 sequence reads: CASSFGTGSQPQHF. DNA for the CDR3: TGTGCCAGCAGCTTCGGGACAGGGAGTCAGCCCCAGCATTTT.

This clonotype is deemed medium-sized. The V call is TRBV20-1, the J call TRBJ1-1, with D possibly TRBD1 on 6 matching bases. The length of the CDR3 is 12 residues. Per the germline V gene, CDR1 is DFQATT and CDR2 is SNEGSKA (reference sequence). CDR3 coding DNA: TGCAGGGGTGGGGGGGGCGACACTGAAGCTTTCTTT. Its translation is CRGGGGDTEAFF.

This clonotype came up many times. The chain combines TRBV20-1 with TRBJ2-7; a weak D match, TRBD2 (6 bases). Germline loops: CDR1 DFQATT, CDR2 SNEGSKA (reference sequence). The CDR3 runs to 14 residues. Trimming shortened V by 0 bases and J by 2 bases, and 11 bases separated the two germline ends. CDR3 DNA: TGCAGTGCTAGAGACGCGGGGTTGACCTACGAGCAGTACTTC. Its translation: CSARDAGLTYEQYF.

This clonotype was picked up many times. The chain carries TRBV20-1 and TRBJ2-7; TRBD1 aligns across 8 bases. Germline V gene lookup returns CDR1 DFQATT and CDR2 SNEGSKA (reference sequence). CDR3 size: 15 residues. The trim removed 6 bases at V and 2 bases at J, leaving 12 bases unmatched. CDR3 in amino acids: CSASNPGQGAYEQYF. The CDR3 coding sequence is TGCAGTGCCTCAAACCCCGGACAGGGTGCCTACGAGCAGTACTTC.

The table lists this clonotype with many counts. As DNA, the CDR3 is TGCAGTGCTAGAGCGGGACAGGGGGCTGGAAACACCATATATTTT. As protein: CSARAGQGAGNTIYF. The chain carries TRBV20-1 and TRBJ1-3, with 11 positions matching TRBD1. The CDR3 extends over 15 amino acids. CDR1 is DFQATT and CDR2 is SNEGSKA in the germline V gene (reference sequence). The junction had 1 base not matched to a gene; V was cut back by 1 base and J by 2 bases.

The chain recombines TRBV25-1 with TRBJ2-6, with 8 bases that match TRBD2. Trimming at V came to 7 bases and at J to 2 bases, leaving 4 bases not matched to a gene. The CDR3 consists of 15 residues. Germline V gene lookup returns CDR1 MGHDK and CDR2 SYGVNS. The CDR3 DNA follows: TGTGCCAGCACCGGCGGGGGGACTGGGGCCAACGTCCTGACTTTC. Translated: CASTGGGTGANVLTF.

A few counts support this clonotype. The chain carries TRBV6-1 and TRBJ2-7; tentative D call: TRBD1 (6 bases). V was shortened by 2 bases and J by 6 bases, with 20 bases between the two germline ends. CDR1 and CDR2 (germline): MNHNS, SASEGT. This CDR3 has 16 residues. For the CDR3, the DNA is TGTGCCAGCAGTGAAAGGACAGTTGGGGTGTTGGGCGAGCAGTACTTC. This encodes CASSERTVGVLGEQYF.

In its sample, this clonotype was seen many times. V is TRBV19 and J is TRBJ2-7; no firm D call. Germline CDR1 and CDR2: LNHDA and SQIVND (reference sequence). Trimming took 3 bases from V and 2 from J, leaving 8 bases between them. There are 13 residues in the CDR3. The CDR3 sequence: CASSMKGTYEQYF. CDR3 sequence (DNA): TGTGCCAGTAGTATGAAGGGTACCTACGAGCAGTACTTC.

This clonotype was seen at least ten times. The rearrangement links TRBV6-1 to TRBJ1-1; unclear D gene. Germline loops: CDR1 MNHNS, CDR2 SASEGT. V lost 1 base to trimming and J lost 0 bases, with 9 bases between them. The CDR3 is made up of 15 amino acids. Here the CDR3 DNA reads TGTGCCAGCAGTGAAGTTTCAGCCATGAACACTGAAGCTTTCTTT. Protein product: CASSEVSAMNTEAFF.

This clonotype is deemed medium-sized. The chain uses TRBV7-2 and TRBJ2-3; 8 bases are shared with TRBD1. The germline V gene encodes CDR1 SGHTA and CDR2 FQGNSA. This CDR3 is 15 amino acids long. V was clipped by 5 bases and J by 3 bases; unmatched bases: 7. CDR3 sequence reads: CASSRGQVRTDTQYF. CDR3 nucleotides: TGTGCCAGCAGCCGGGGACAGGTCCGAACAGATACGCAGTATTTT.

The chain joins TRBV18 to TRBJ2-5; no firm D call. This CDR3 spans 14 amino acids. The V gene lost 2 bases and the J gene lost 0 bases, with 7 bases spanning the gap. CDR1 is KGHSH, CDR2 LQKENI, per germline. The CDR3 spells CASSPSLYQETQYF. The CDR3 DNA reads TGTGCCAGCTCACCATCGCTGTACCAAGAGACCCAGTACTTC.

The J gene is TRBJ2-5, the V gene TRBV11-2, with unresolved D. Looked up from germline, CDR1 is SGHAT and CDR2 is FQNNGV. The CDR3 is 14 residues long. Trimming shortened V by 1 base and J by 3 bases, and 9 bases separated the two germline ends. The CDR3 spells CASSLGGSEETQYF. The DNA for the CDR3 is TGTGCCAGCAGCTTAGGAGGCAGCGAAGAGACCCAGTACTTC.

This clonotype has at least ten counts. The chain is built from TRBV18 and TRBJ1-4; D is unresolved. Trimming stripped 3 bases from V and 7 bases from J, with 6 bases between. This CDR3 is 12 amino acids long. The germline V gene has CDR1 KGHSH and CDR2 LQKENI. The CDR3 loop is CASSPGGEKLFF. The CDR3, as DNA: TGTGCCAGCTCACCGGGTGGTGAAAAACTGTTTTTT.

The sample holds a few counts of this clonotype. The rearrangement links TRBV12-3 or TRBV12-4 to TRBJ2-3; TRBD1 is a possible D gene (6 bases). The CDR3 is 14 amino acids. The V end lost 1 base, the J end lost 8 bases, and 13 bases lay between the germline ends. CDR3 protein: CASSLGQGIVTQYF. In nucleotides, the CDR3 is TGTGCCAGCAGTTTAGGGCAGGGGATCGTTACGCAGTATTTT.

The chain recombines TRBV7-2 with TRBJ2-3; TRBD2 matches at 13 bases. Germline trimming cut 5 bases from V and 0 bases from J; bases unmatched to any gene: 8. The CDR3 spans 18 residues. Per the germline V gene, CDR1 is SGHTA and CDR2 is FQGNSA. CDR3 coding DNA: TGTGCCAGCAGCATCGGGACTAGCGGGGCTCGAAGCACAGATACGCAGTATTTT. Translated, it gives CASSIGTSGARSTDTQYF.

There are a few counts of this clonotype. Here the CDR3 reads CASSSGLSAPEAFF. CDR3 DNA: TGTGCCAGCAGTTCCGGTTTGTCGGCCCCTGAAGCTTTCTTT. V is TRBV6-2 or TRBV6-3 and J is TRBJ1-1; D remains ambiguous. V dropped 4 bases and J dropped 6 bases, with 15 bases sitting between them. Germline-derived CDR1 and CDR2 are MNHEY and SVGEGT. This CDR3 has 14 amino acids.

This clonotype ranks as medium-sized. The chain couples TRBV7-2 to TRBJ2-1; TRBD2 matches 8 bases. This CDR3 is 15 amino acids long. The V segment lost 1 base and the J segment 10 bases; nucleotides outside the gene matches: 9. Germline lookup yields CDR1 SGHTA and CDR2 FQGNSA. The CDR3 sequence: CASSLDGGVPREQFF. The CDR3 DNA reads TGTGCCAGCAGCTTAGACGGGGGGGTCCCTCGAGAGCAGTTCTTC.

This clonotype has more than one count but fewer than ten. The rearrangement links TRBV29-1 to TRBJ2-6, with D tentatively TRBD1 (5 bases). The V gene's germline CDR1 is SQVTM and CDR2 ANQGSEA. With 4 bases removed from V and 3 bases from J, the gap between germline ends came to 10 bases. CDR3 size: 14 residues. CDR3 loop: CSVVDTGGANVLTF. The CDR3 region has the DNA TGCAGCGTTGTGGACACGGGTGGGGCCAACGTCCTGACTTTC.

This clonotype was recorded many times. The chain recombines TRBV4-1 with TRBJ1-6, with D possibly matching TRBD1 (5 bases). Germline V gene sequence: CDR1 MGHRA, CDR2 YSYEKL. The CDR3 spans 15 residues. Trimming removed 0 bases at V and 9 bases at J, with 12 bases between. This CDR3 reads CASSQDGGSSSPLHF. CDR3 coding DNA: TGCGCCAGCAGCCAAGATGGGGGATCTAGTTCACCCCTCCACTTT.

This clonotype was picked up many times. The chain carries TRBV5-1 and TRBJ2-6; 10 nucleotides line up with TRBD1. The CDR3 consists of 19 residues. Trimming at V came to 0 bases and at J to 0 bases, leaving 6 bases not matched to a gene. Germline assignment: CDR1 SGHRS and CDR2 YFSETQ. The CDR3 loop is CASSLETGQGSSGANVLTF. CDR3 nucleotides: TGCGCCAGCAGCTTGGAGACGGGACAGGGGAGCTCTGGGGCCAACGTCCTGACTTTC.

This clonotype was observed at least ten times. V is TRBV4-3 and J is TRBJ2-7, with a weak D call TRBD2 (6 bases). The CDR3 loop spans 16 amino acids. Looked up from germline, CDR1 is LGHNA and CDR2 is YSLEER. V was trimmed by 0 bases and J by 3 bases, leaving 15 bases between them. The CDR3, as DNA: TGCGCCAGCAGCCAAGACGGGACTCTTCCCTTCTACGAGCAGTACTTC. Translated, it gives CASSQDGTLPFYEQYF.

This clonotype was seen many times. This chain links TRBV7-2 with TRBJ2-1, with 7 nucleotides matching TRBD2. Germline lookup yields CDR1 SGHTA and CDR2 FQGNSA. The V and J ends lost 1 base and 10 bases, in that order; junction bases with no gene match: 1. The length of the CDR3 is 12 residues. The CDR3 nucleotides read TGTGCCAGCAGCTTAGGGGGGGGGGAGCAGTTCTTC. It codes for CASSLGGGEQFF.

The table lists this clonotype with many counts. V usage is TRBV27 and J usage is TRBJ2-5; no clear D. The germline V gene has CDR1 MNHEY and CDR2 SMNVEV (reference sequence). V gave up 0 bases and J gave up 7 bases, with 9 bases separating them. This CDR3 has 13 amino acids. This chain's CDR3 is CASSLSAIGTQYF. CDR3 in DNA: TGTGCCAGCAGTTTATCAGCCATCGGGACCCAGTACTTC.

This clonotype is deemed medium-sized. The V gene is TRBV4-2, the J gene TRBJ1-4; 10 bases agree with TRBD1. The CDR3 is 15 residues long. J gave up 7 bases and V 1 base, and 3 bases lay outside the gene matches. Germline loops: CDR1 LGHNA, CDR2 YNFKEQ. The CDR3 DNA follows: TGTGCCAGCAGCCAAGGGACAGGGGGAAGTGAAAAACTGTTTTTT. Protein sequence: CASSQGTGGSEKLFF.

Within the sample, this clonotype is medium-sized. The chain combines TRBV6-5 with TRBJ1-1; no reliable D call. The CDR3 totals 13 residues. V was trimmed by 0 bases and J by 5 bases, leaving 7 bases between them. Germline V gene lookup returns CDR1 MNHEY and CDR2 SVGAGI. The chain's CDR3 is CASSYSKETEAFF. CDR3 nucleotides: TGTGCCAGCAGTTACTCGAAGGAGACTGAAGCTTTCTTT.